A single sample gave rise to the 9 T cell receptor beta chains below, sequenced in a study of blood T cells in healthy people across ages. Together with a sample-barcoded 5' primer, a J-beta primer mix was included in a second PCR lasting about 7 to 12 cycles. Using its own MiXCR run on the 5' RACE reads, TCRdb lists one record per CDR3 protein. Of 700,000 to 850,000 distinct CDR3 sequences listed, under 40% are singletons. The sequenced sample consisted of blood. All receptors derive from a man aged 18 to 29 in good health.

The chain recombines TRBV12-3 or TRBV12-4 with TRBJ2-2; 7 nucleotides agree with TRBD2. CDR3 length: 15 amino acids. Trimming took 7 bases from V and 4 from J; bases not matched to a gene: 9. The CDR3 loop reads CASTPPGGRTGELFF. CDR3 in DNA: TGTGCCAGCACCCCCCCGGGGGGTCGCACCGGGGAGCTGTTTTTT.

The V and J genes are TRBV14 and TRBJ2-7; D unresolved. The V gene's germline CDR1 is SGHDN and CDR2 FVKESK. This CDR3 region has 14 residues. Trimming stripped 4 bases from V and 5 bases from J, with 15 bases between. CDR3 in DNA: TGTGCCAGCAGCCCCCTTTCCTTAATGAACGAGCAGTACTTC. Its protein is CASSPLSLMNEQYF. Complete variable domain (other parts from reference TRBV14 and TRBJ2-7): EAGVTQFPSHSVIEKGQTVTLRCDPISGHDNLYWYRRVMGKEIKFLLHFVKESKQDESGMPNNRFLAERTGGTYSTLKVQPAELEDSGVYFCASSPLSLMNEQYFGPGTRLTVT.

The chain uses TRBV15 and TRBJ2-1; D uncertain. This CDR3 region has 13 residues. V lost 3 bases and J 7 bases, leaving 10 bases between the germline ends. Germline CDR1 is LNHNV and CDR2 is YYDKDF (reference sequence). DNA for the CDR3: TGTGCCACCAGCAGGGAAGGGTTGAATGAGCAGTTCTTC. Its protein product is CATSREGLNEQFF.

The chain joins TRBV3-1 to TRBJ1-2; 8 bases are a match to TRBD1. The CDR3 runs 16 residues. V was pared by 1 base and J by 7 bases, with 11 bases of the junction left unmatched. Germline V lookup: CDR1 LGHDT, CDR2 YNNKEL (reference sequence). The CDR3: CASSQVGAGGGVGYTF. In DNA form, the CDR3 reads TGTGCCAGCAGCCAAGTTGGGGCAGGGGGCGGGGTTGGCTACACCTTC.

The chain combines TRBV5-1 with TRBJ2-7, with D perhaps matching TRBD2 (6 bases). Germline CDR1 and CDR2: SGHRS and YFSETQ. Trimming left V 1 base short and J 2 bases short, with 13 bases between. This CDR3 is built from 15 residues. The DNA for the CDR3 is TGCGCCAGCAGCTTGATCGAGCGGGTTCCCTACGAGCAGTACTTC. It encodes CASSLIERVPYEQYF.

The V and J genes are TRBV7-9 and TRBJ1-1; unclear D gene. The CDR3 contains 15 residues. V lost 1 base and J 2 bases, leaving 11 bases between the germline ends. Germline V gene sequence: CDR1 SEHNR, CDR2 FQNEAQ (reference sequence). CDR3 nucleotides: TGTGCCAGCAGCTTAGTGGTGGCTTTAAACACTGAAGCTTTCTTT. This codes for CASSLVVALNTEAFF.

The V and J genes are TRBV27 and TRBJ2-1; TRBD2 is a possible D gene (6 bases). The CDR3 has 13 residues. V lost 8 bases to trimming and J lost 7 bases, with 15 bases between them. CDR1 MNHEY and CDR2 SMNVEV come from the germline V gene (reference sequence). As DNA, the CDR3 is TGTGCCAGCTCCCCTCCCGGGGGTAATGAGCAGTTCTTC. Its protein product is CASSPPGGNEQFF.

This clonotype appeared many times. The chain uses TRBV29-1 and TRBJ1-2; maybe TRBD1 (5 bases). The CDR3 loop spans 13 amino acids. The V gene lost 0 bases and the J gene lost 5 bases, with 10 bases spanning the gap. CDR1 and CDR2 from the germline V gene are SQVTM and ANQGSEA. CDR3 nucleotides: TGCAGCGTTGAAGACAGGGTTATATATGGCTACACCTTC. Translated: CSVEDRVIYGYTF.

As for this clonotype: This may be a read error: a much more frequent sequence differs by one nucleotide. This sequence joins TRBV4-2 and TRBJ2-7, with D unresolved. The J call may be in error: the DNA end matches TRBJ2-5 better. This CDR3 has 13 amino acids. Looked up from germline, CDR1 is LGHNA and CDR2 is YNFKEQ. CDR3 residues: CASGQDQRETQYF. The DNA for the CDR3 is TGTGCCAGCGGCCAGGACCAGAGAGAGACCCAGTACTTC.